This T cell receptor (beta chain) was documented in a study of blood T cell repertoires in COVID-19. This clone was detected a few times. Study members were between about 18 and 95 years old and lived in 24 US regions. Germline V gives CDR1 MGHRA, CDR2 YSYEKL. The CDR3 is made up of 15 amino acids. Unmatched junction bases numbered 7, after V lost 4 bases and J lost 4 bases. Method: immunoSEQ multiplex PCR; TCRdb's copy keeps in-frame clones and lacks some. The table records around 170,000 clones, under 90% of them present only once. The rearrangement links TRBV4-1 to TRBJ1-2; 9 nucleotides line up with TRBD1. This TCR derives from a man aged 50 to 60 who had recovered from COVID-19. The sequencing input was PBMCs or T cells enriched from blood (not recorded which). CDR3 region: CASSPGTGTLYGYTF. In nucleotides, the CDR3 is TGCGCCAGCAGCCCCGGGACAGGGACTCTCTATGGCTACACCTTC.